This T cell receptor beta chain was observed in a study of CXCR3-negative and CXCR3-positive naive CD8 T cells (dated by TCRdb to the late 2010s). With regard to the full study: In total, about 150 million TRB reads were obtained, or roughly 1.5 +/- 0.3 million reads per library. Data from 11 donors, pooled across two independent experiments, went into the diversity and physicochemical repertoire analyses. For the TRBV-TRBJ cluster analysis, the naive subsets came from 5 or 6 donors, while the memory cells came from 3 donors. General conclusions and limits of the study: Because surface CD5, which is linked to self-reactivity in mice, was comparable between the naive subsets, TCR interaction strength was also inferred from the physicochemical properties of TRB CDR3s. Within the same donor, TRBV-TRBJ usage looked similar between naive CXCR3-negative and CXCR3-positive cells, but memory cells had distinct patterns. TRB CDR3s from CXCR3-positive naive cells showed higher hydrophobicity (lower Kidera factor 4), lower energy, and higher strength and volume indices than CXCR3-negative naive cells. Both naive subsets had comparably high repertoire diversity, while memory CD8+ T cells had much lower repertoire diversity. Freshly isolated PBMCs were used for most assays because CXCR3 expression partially decreased after cryopreservation.

Each CD8+ T cell subset was flow-sorted in triplicate, and 300,000 or so cells per subset were placed directly into RLT lysis buffer. To exclude memory contaminants, naive CD8+ T cells were stringently defined as CD45RO-CCR7+CD27+CD95-. Peripheral blood mononuclear cells were isolated from buffy coats using standard density gradient centrifugation. A FACSAria III was used to flow-sort naive CD8+ T cells into CXCR3-negative and CXCR3-positive populations. Total RNA was extracted from sorted cells with an RNeasy Mini Kit. Points on this clonotype: Its antigen has not been determined.

TCRdb records NextSeq 550 as the sequencer. The Human TCR Profiling Kit (MiLaboratory) was used to prepare UMI-labeled 5' RACE TRB cDNA libraries. cDNA synthesis used the entire amount of extracted RNA, and PCR amplification then used the entire amount of cDNA produced. Libraries were prepared in parallel with an identical number of PCR cycles. Processing in the source paper ran as follows. With a minimum of two reads required per UMI, MIGEC and MiXCR pulled out about 52,000 +/- 9,100 unique UMI-labeled TRB cDNA molecules from each library. On average, roughly 40,000 +/- 10,000 functional in-frame TRB CDR3 nucleotide clonotypes lacking stop codons were found per library. After downsampling to 5000 UMI-labeled TRB molecules per sample, diversity metrics, including normalized Shannon-Wiener and Chao1, were computed in VDJtools. For the central five CDR3 residues, VDJtools calculated physicochemical properties weighted by clonotype size, namely interaction energy, strength, volume and Kidera factor 4. TCRdb reprocessed the reads, so every CDR3 protein sequence counts as one entry and DNA is not shown. It is TCRdb's table, rather than the study itself, that gives the V and J calls and clone size. This sample's table contains 45,000 to 65,000 distinct CDR3 sequences. In total, the top ten clones hold about 1.6% of the sample.

The cysteine opens and the phenylalanine closes a CDR3 of 13 amino acids. No DNA sequence was recorded. Sequences MNHEY (CDR1) and SVGEGT (CDR2) are obtained from the germline V gene. Recombination joined TRBV6-2 or TRBV6-3 with TRBJ2-7; TCRdb's assignment of TRBD2 cannot be checked, as there is no DNA. Sequencing input: naive CXCR3- CD8+ T cells from blood. The cell subset or site label on this specimen signifies: CD45RO-CCR7+CD27+CD95- naive CD8+ T cells lacking CXCR3 (TNR3-). The receptor comes from a human donor in good health. Some clones in this sample may be carry-over from other donors' samples. The CDR3 protein: CASEGVQSYEQYF.